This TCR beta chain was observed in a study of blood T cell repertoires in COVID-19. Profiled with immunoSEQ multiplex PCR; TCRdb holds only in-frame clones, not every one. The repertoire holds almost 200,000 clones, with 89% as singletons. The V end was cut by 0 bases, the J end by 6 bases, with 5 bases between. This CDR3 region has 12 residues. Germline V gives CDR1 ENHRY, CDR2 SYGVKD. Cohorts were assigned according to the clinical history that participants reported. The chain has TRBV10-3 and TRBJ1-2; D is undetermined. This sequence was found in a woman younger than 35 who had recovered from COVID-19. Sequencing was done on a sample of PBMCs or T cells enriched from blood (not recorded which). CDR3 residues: CAISESSNGYTF. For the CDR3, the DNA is TGTGCCATCAGTGAGTCGTCCAATGGCTACACCTTC.